A single T cell receptor (beta chain) is shown here with its context. Its antigen is still unknown. No quality values exist for individual bases; no much larger clone is one base distant. TCRbeta CDR3 regions were amplified from genomic DNA using the immunoSEQ Assay, a bias-controlled multiplex PCR. The paper's data handling went like this. The number of nucleated cells in each sample was estimated from the amplification of reference gene primers within the assay. To quantify the absolute abundance of each unique TCRbeta CDR3 rearrangement, sequence reads were collapsed and filtered. For each sample, productive Simpson clonality was calculated as the square root of Simpson's diversity index over productive rearrangements. TCRdb provides this immuneACCESS table in a form limited to in-frame rearrangements. Some clones are lacking; in checked studies, under half of them reflect an unresolved V gene, and why the rest are absent is not known. Clone size and the V and J calls come from that table; the DNA yielded D and trimming. Across this sample there are approximately 140,000 clones, with roughly four fifths seen only once. The ten most abundant clones make up about 2.3% of the sample.

This sample was taken from a study of blood T cell repertoires in COVID-19 (dated by TCRdb to about 2020). General notes on the study: Collaborator samples came from the United States, Italy and Spain and covered acute and convalescent phases of COVID-19. Deeply sampled blood TCRbeta repertoires from subjects exposed to, actively infected with, or recovered from COVID-19 were included in the dataset. The material from the prospective study consisted of cDNA or gDNA derived from T cells, B-cell-depleted T cells, or PBMCs. The sample metadata nearly always contained a de-identified subject ID, COVID-19 status, age in years and sex. Where available, HLA class I and class II types were obtained from metadata supplied by the sample provider rather than from assay-based typing. The repertoires were made available in a free public database intended to serve as a resource for research on the immune response to SARS-CoV-2. The samples were drawn from the first 160 participants of the ongoing ImmuneRACE study and from some 1,300 subjects provided by 6 global collaborators.

CDR1 and CDR2 are read off the germline V gene (reference sequence) as GTSNPN and SVGIG. The V end gives up 2 bases and the J end 2 bases, leaving 0 bases in the junction not matched to a gene. The CDR3 measures 13 amino acids from cysteine to phenylalanine. Just CDR3 DNA is preserved here, 39 bases in frame from base 1. In the prospective study, participants were 18 to 89 years old, resided in about two dozen geographic areas of the United States, and were enrolled through a virtual design. To assign participants to cohorts, the prospective study relied on clinical history that participants themselves reported in a screening survey and a study questionnaire. Mobile phlebotomists in the prospective study collected whole blood, serum and a nasopharyngeal or oropharyngeal swab from every participant. Participants in the prospective study had the option to provide additional blood draws and questionnaires over a roughly two-month period. Prospective study blood samples were shipped either frozen or at room temperature before DNA extraction.

Paper-wide results and their limitations: How much clinical and demographic metadata was included differed by source and by participant, and the metadata was provided uncurated.

Material for sequencing was PBMCs or T cells enriched from blood (not recorded which). This TCR derives from a man in his forties or fifties with acute COVID-19. Recombination linked TRBV30 to TRBJ1-5; 7 nucleotides in the junction match TRBD1. The bases read TGTGCCTGGAGTACAGGGGGCAATCAGCCCCAGCATTTT. It translates to CAWSTGGNQPQHF.